The rows below give T cell receptor beta chains drawn from one sample of a study of technical replicates of blood from a handful of donors. TCRdb keeps only in-frame clones here, not all; method: immunoSEQ multiplex PCR. The sample has 55,000 to 70,000 clones, approximately 89% seen once. Sequencing was done on a sample of PBMCs. These receptors were obtained from a human donor in good health. Some clones in this sample may be carry-over from other donors' samples. Both conserved end residues are part of each CDR3. D genes are given only for firm matches. Size is omitted from some rows. Given values are once, few, many or a class for expanded clones.

clone_size j_call d_call v_call cdr3_nt cdr3_aa
NA TRBJ2-7 TRBD2 TRBV5-1 TGCGCCAGCAGCCCCCGACCTAGCGGGTCCTACGAGCAGTACTTC CASSPRPSGSYEQYF
NA TRBJ1-5 TRBD1 TRBV4-3 TGCGCCAGCAGCCAACGACAGGGCAGTCAGCCCCAGCATTTT CASSQRQGSQPQHF
once TRBJ1-6 TRBD1 TRBV19 TGTGCCAGTACCCTGGACAGGGATTATAATTCACCCCTCCACTTT CASTLDRDYNSPLHF
few TRBJ1-2 NA TRBV6-4 TGTGCCAGCAGTGCCGCCGAGGGCAATGGCTACACCTTC CASSAAEGNGYTF
NA TRBJ2-5 TRBD1 TRBV30 TGTGCCGCCCGGGACAGGGGCCAAGAGACCCAGTACTTC CAARDRGQETQYF
NA TRBJ2-7 NA TRBV4-3 TGCGCCAGCAGCCAAGAGTCAGGCTACGAGCAGTACTTC CASSQESGYEQYF
few TRBJ2-7 TRBD1 TRBV11-2 TGTGCCAGCAGTACCCACCGGGACAGGACCTACGAGCAGTACTTC CASSTHRDRTYEQYF
NA TRBJ1-6 NA TRBV9 TGTGCCAGCAGCGCATCTCGAGGGGGGGGCCAACTCAATTCACCCCTCCACTTT CASSASRGGGQLNSPLHF
NA TRBJ2-7 TRBD2 TRBV6-1 TGTGCCAGCAGTTCCCGGACTAGCGGGATACTCGAGCAGTACTTC CASSSRTSGILEQYF
few TRBJ1-4 NA TRBV29-1 TGCAGCGTTGAAGATCTTCCGCGTAAGAAACTGTTTTTT CSVEDLPRKKLFF
NA TRBJ2-5 NA TRBV27 TGTGCCAGCAGCGGTCGGACGGCCGGGACTCGGACCCCGGAGACCCAGTACTTC CASSGRTAGTRTPETQYF
NA TRBJ2-5 NA TRBV25-1 TGTGCCAGCACCCACTGGAGCGACCGGGCCCAGTACTTC CASTHWSDRAQYF
NA TRBJ1-4 TRBD1 TRBV29-1 TGCAGCGCCCGCGCAAGGGGGCTGAATGAAAAACTGTTTTTT CSARARGLNEKLFF
NA TRBJ2-1 NA TRBV20-1 TGCAGTGCCCAGGTGAATGAGCAGTTCTTC CSAQVNEQFF
NA TRBJ1-5 NA TRBV18 TGTGCCAGCTCACCATTCGGAACGGCGGGCAATCAGCCCCAGCATTTT CASSPFGTAGNQPQHF
NA TRBJ2-2 TRBD2 TRBV7-2 TGTGCCAGCACGCTTAGGATTAGCGGGAGTTCCACCGGGGAGCTGTTTTTT CASTLRISGSSTGELFF
few TRBJ2-1 TRBD2 TRBV6-5 TGTGCCAGCAGTTTCACTAGCGGGGGGGCCCATGAGCAGTTCTTC CASSFTSGGAHEQFF
NA TRBJ2-1 TRBD2 TRBV4-2 TGTGCCAGCAGCCAAGAGTACGGGGGGGCTGCCTACAATGAGCAGTTCTTC CASSQEYGGAAYNEQFF
NA TRBJ2-3 TRBD2 TRBV7-3 TGTGCCAGCAGCTCGGGACTAGTAGATACGCAGTATTTT CASSSGLVDTQYF
NA TRBJ1-4 NA TRBV7-2 TGTGCCAGCAGCTTAGCCAGGGTTGAAAAACTGTTTTTT CASSLARVEKLFF
few TRBJ1-3 TRBD1 TRBV19 TGTGCCAGTAGTGGGACAGGGGGAAACACCATATATTTT CASSGTGGNTIYF
NA TRBJ2-2 NA TRBV10-3 TGTGCCACCAAGCAGCGGACGAACACCGGGGAGCTGTTTTTT CATKQRTNTGELFF
few TRBJ1-1 TRBD1 TRBV7-9 TGTGCCAGCAGCTTCCGGGACAGGGCCACTGAAGCTTTCTTT CASSFRDRATEAFF
few TRBJ2-1 NA TRBV4-3 TGCGCCAGCAGCCAAGGACTAGTCGGCTACAATGAGCAGTTCTTC CASSQGLVGYNEQFF
NA TRBJ1-6 NA TRBV6-5 TGTGCCAGCAGCCCTAGGGGACTAGATAATTCACCCCTCCACTTT CASSPRGLDNSPLHF
NA TRBJ2-7 TRBD1 TRBV4-2 TGTGCCAGCAGCCAAAGTTATGACAGGGTGTACGAGCAGTACTTC CASSQSYDRVYEQYF
NA TRBJ2-3 NA TRBV9 TGTGCCAGCAGCTCGCTAGCAGGCACAGATACGCAGTATTTT CASSSLAGTDTQYF
NA TRBJ2-1 TRBD1 TRBV5-1 TGCGCCAGCAGCTCGGGGACAGGGTCTAGCTCCTACAATGAGCAGTTCTTC CASSSGTGSSSYNEQFF
once TRBJ1-6 NA TRBV2 TGTGCCAGCAGGCGGACATTTTATAATTCACCCCTCCACTTT CASRRTFYNSPLHF
NA TRBJ1-1 TRBD1 TRBV4-1 TGCGCCAGCAACCCCCGGGACAGGGGGATGAACACTGAAGCTTTCTTT CASNPRDRGMNTEAFF
NA TRBJ2-3 NA TRBV2 TGTGCCAGCAGCGCCGAGACTGGGGCACCTAGCACAGATACGCAGTATTTT CASSAETGAPSTDTQYF
NA TRBJ2-3 TRBD1 TRBV18 TGTGCCAGCTCACCGGGACAGGAGGCGCAGTATTTT CASSPGQEAQYF
NA TRBJ2-7 NA TRBV18 TGTGCCAGCTCACCACCGGGAAGCGGCCGACGGGGGGAGCAGTACTTC CASSPPGSGRRGEQYF
NA TRBJ2-5 NA TRBV7-9 TGTGCCAGCCACGGTCCGGGGGAAGAGACCCAGTACTTC CASHGPGEETQYF
NA TRBJ2-1 NA TRBV6-1 TGTGCCAGCACCTTCGGTTACAATGAGCAGTTCTTC CASTFGYNEQFF
once TRBJ1-2 NA TRBV10-3 TGTGCCATCAGCAGGGTTCTAGGCGGCTACACCTTC CAISRVLGGYTF
NA TRBJ2-1 TRBD2 TRBV7-3 TGTGCCAGCAGCCCGAGCGGGAACTCCTACAATGAGCAGTTCTTC CASSPSGNSYNEQFF
NA TRBJ2-2 NA TRBV7-9 TGTGCCAGCAGCCACAGGGACACCGGGGAGCTGTTTTTT CASSHRDTGELFF
NA TRBJ2-7 TRBD1 TRBV5-1 TGCGCCAGCAGCCCCGACGGACAGGGGAGGTCCTACGAGCAGTACTTC CASSPDGQGRSYEQYF
once TRBJ1-6 TRBD1 TRBV2 TGTGCCAGCAGTCTGACCTCCGGGACAGTTAATTCACCCCTCCACTTT CASSLTSGTVNSPLHF
NA TRBJ2-7 TRBD1 TRBV15 TGTGCCACTAAAGGAACCCCCGGGACAGACTACGAGCAGTACTTC CATKGTPGTDYEQYF
NA TRBJ2-7 TRBD2 TRBV5-1 TGCGCCAGCAGCTCCATGACTAGCGACGAGCAGTACTTC CASSSMTSDEQYF
NA TRBJ2-1 TRBD2 TRBV27 TGTGCCAGCGGCATATCGGGACTAGCGGGAGGTCAGCAGTTCTTC CASGISGLAGGQQFF
once TRBJ2-1 TRBD2 TRBV7-2 TGTGCCAGCAGCTTAGCGGCGCTAGCGGGAGTAAATGAGCAGTTCTTC CASSLAALAGVNEQFF
NA TRBJ1-2 TRBD1 TRBV6-6 TGTGCCAGCGGGACAGTCTATGGCTACACCTTC CASGTVYGYTF
NA TRBJ2-3 NA TRBV6-6 TGTGCCAGCAGTTACTCGGCCGGGGGCACAGATACGCAGTATTTT CASSYSAGGTDTQYF
NA TRBJ1-5 TRBD1 TRBV18 TGTGCCAGCTCACAGGGACAGAATCAGCCCCAGCATTTT CASSQGQNQPQHF
NA TRBJ2-3 NA TRBV4-2 TGTGCCAGCAGTACACTAGCCCTAGAGGGTGATACGCAGTATTTT CASSTLALEGDTQYF
NA TRBJ1-3 TRBD1 TRBV9 TGTGCCAGCAGCCTGGGACAGGGAAGAACTGGAAACACCATATATTTT CASSLGQGRTGNTIYF
NA TRBJ2-2 NA TRBV4-3 TGCGCCAGCAGCCAAGAATGGAGGGGTAGTGAATACACCGGGGAGCTGTTTTTT CASSQEWRGSEYTGELFF
NA TRBJ2-1 TRBD2 TRBV7-3 TGTGCCAGCAGCTTGGGACTAGCGGGAGTAAATGAGCAGTTCTTC CASSLGLAGVNEQFF